Presented here are 22 T cell receptor beta chains from one specimen sequenced in a study of beta chain features in type 1 diabetes (dated by TCRdb to the late 2010s). What the work shows at the level of the full study, not this receptor alone: A moderate but significant shortening of TCRB CDR3 length was observed in type 1 diabetes patients in all four CD4+ subsets.

The receptor library was made with the immunoSEQ multiplex PCR assay. The High Capacity cDNA Reverse Transcription Kit was used to reverse transcribe all of the isolated RNA, meaning that expressed TCRB transcripts were what got sequenced. The immuneACCESS repertoire file appears here via TCRdb, limited to in-frame rearrangements. These files lack a portion of the clones; in checked studies, under half of the deficit traces to unresolved V genes, and the cause of the others is not known. Counted in this sample were hundreds of thousands of clones; more than 12% of them appeared once. The ten biggest clones cover just under 0.04% of the sample. These receptors' targets are unknown. The sample taken for sequencing was naive CD4+ T cells from blood. This sample's cell subset or site label indicates: true naive CD4+ T cells. The origin of the receptors is a man younger than 35 with type 1 diabetes.

V is TRBV28 and J is TRBJ2-5, with unresolved D. Per germline, CDR1 MDHEN and CDR2 SYDVKM. There are 12 residues in the CDR3. V shed 10 bases and J shed 5 bases, with 14 bases lying between them. The CDR3 nucleotides read TGTGCCATCGGAGCCGTTCTGGAGACCCAGTACTTC. It codes for CAIGAVLETQYF.

There are a few counts of this clone. In the same sample, other DNA sequences code for this CDR3. The CDR3 spells CSVAGQGSTEAFF. DNA of the CDR3: TGCAGCGTTGCGGGACAGGGGAGCACTGAAGCTTTCTTT. This chain uses TRBV29-1 with TRBJ1-1; TRBD1 matches 10 bases. This CDR3 is 13 amino acids long. The ends lost 4 bases at V and 4 bases at J; junction bases unmatched: 3. Germline assignment: CDR1 SQVTM and CDR2 ANQGSEA.

The J gene is TRBJ1-2, the V gene TRBV5-6; D perhaps matches TRBD1 (5 bases). Trimming removed 6 bases at V and 7 bases at J, with 22 bases between. This CDR3 is built from 15 residues. Germline loops: CDR1 SGHDT, CDR2 YYEEEE. CDR3 sequence: CASTIYARESFGYTF. CDR3 sequence (DNA): TGTGCCAGCACAATATATGCCAGGGAGTCCTTTGGCTACACCTTC.

The chain employs TRBV14 and TRBJ2-2; the D is unclear. The CDR3 runs to 16 residues. The germline gives CDR1 SGHDN, CDR2 FVKESK. Trimming left V 4 bases short and J 0 bases short, with 12 bases between. The CDR3 DNA follows: TGTGCCAGCAGCCTTAAGTGGGCGGCGAACACCGGGGAGCTGTTTTTT. It translates to CASSLKWAANTGELFF.

The genes are TRBV2 and TRBJ1-1; D gene unclear. The length of the CDR3 is 12 residues. V lost 5 bases and J 2 bases, leaving 6 bases between the germline ends. Germline V gene lookup returns CDR1 SNHLY and CDR2 FYNNEI. This chain's CDR3 is CASSLRNTEAFF. For the CDR3, the DNA is TGTGCCAGCAGTCTTCGCAACACTGAAGCTTTCTTT.

This clone was seen only a few times. V and J are TRBV5-1 and TRBJ2-1; D call uncertain. This CDR3 comprises 14 residues. The V gene lost 4 bases and the J gene lost 6 bases, with 14 bases spanning the gap. The germline V gene has CDR1 SGHRS and CDR2 YFSETQ. The chain's CDR3 is CASSLSPGSNEQFF. CDR3 DNA: TGCGCCAGCAGCCTGAGCCCGGGTTCCAATGAGCAGTTCTTC.

This clone was seen only a few times. This sequence joins TRBV4-1 and TRBJ2-7; TRBD2 aligns across 8 bases. J was trimmed by 3 bases and V by 4 bases; bases with no gene match: 5. CDR1 is MGHRA, CDR2 YSYEKL, per germline. The CDR3 is made up of 14 amino acids. In DNA, the CDR3 is TGCGCCAGCAGCCCCACGGGGGGGCACTACGAGCAGTACTTC. Protein sequence: CASSPTGGHYEQYF.

V and J are TRBV12-5 and TRBJ2-5; 7 bases map to TRBD2. The CDR3 is made up of 15 amino acids. Germline V gives CDR1 LGHNT, CDR2 FRNRAP. V dropped 6 bases and J dropped 1; count of bases not matched to a gene: 8. As DNA, the CDR3 is TGTGCTAGTGGGAAAAGGCGGGGGAGCCAAGAGACCCAGTACTTC. It is translated as CASGKRRGSQETQYF.

This clone came up a few times. The chain has TRBV25-1 and TRBJ2-2; a possible D gene is TRBD1 (5 bases). Germline lookup yields CDR1 MGHDK and CDR2 SYGVNS. Trimming stripped 11 bases from V and 8 bases from J, with 12 bases between. There are 11 residues in the CDR3. The CDR3 DNA follows: TGTGCCGCCCATTCAGGGGGGGAGCTGTTTTTT. The encoded protein is CAAHSGGELFF.

This clone turned up a few times. The chain is built from TRBV6-6 and TRBJ2-5, with 9 bases matching TRBD1. Germline loops: CDR1 MNHNY, CDR2 SVGAGI (reference sequence). The CDR3 consists of 12 residues. After removal of 8 bases from V and 2 bases from J, the junction contained 0 bases not matched to a gene. The CDR3 coding sequence is TGTGCCAGCGGACAGGGGCAAGAGACCCAGTACTTC. It encodes CASGQGQETQYF.

This clone was seen a handful of times. CDR3 loop: CASSAQRVLTDTQYF. CDR3 in DNA: TGTGCCAGCAGCGCCCAGCGGGTCCTCACAGATACGCAGTATTTT. V and J are TRBV9 and TRBJ2-3; possibly TRBD2 for D (6 bases). This CDR3 spans 15 amino acids. Trimming took 3 bases from V and 2 from J, leaving 13 bases between them. The germline V gene encodes CDR1 SGDLS and CDR2 YYNGEE. Filled out from reference TRBV9 and TRBJ2-3, the complete variable domain reads DSGVTQTPKHLITATGQRVTLRCSPRSGDLSVYWYQQSLDQGLQFLIQYYNGEERAKGNILERFSAQQFPDLHSELNLSSLELGDSALYFCASSAQRVLTDTQYFGPGTRLTVL.

In this sample, this clone turned up a few times. The V and J genes are TRBV7-9 and TRBJ2-3; unclear D gene. With 5 bases removed from V and 0 bases from J, the gap between germline ends came to 3 bases. This CDR3 has 12 amino acids. Germline V gene sequence: CDR1 SEHNR, CDR2 FQNEAQ (reference sequence). Written as DNA, the CDR3 is TGTGCCAGCAGCCGGAGCACAGATACGCAGTATTTT. This sequence encodes CASSRSTDTQYF.

This clone was detected a few times. V usage is TRBV7-9 and J usage is TRBJ2-2; no clear D gene. Trimming took 5 bases from V and 8 from J, leaving 6 bases between them. Germline CDR1 is SEHNR and CDR2 is FQNEAQ (reference sequence). The CDR3 runs to 11 residues. The CDR3 region is CASSPVGELFF. The CDR3, as DNA: TGTGCCAGCAGCCCAGTAGGGGAGCTGTTTTTT.

In its sample, this clone was seen a few times. J is TRBJ1-1 and V is TRBV7-9; no clear D. Germline V gives CDR1 SEHNR, CDR2 FQNEAQ (reference sequence). Between the trimmed V and J ends, which lost 5 bases and 1 base, there was a span of 17 bases. The CDR3 length is 16 residues. CDR3 amino acids: CASSTKAGSSNTEAFF. The CDR3 DNA reads TGTGCCAGCAGCACGAAGGCGGGTTCTTCGAACACTGAAGCTTTCTTT.

The sample holds a few counts of this clone. The chain couples TRBV29-1 to TRBJ2-5; D perhaps matches TRBD1 (6 bases). The end of the DNA fits TRBJ2-7 better, so the J call may be wrong. The CDR3 length is 13 residues. Germline V gene sequence: CDR1 SQVTM, CDR2 ANQGSEA. The CDR3 spells CSVVTGASYEQYF. CDR3 DNA sequence: TGCAGCGTTGTGACAGGAGCCTCCTACGAGCAGTACTTC.

The J gene is TRBJ1-2, the V gene TRBV25-1, with D unclear. V lost 1 base and J 3 bases, leaving 9 bases between the germline ends. CDR3 length equals 14 residues. Germline V gene lookup returns CDR1 MGHDK and CDR2 SYGVNS. This CDR3 is CASSEWAADYGYTF. The CDR3 DNA is TGTGCCAGCAGTGAATGGGCGGCAGACTATGGCTACACCTTC.

The chain has TRBV4-3 and TRBJ2-5, with D possibly TRBD1 on 6 matching bases. V was clipped by 0 bases and J by 5 bases, with 16 bases between them. Germline CDR1 is LGHNA and CDR2 is YSLEER. The CDR3 spans 16 residues. CDR3 residues: CASSQDTGSGFETQYF. CDR3 nucleotides: TGCGCCAGCAGCCAAGATACAGGGAGCGGTTTCGAGACCCAGTACTTC.

The chain combines TRBV10-3 with TRBJ2-7; D gene unclear. There are 10 residues in the CDR3. Trimming took off 11 bases at V and 6 bases at J, with 11 bases between the two ends. In germline, CDR1 is ENHRY, CDR2 SYGVKD. The CDR3 DNA reads TGTGCCCACACTCCCTTCGAGCAGTACTTC. Residues: CAHTPFEQYF.

The rearrangement links TRBV6-6 to TRBJ1-1; D uncertain. Germline V lookup: CDR1 MNHNY, CDR2 SVGAGI (reference sequence). The CDR3 loop spans 14 amino acids. V gave up 2 bases and J gave up 3 bases, with 10 bases separating them. The CDR3 nucleotides read TGTGCCAGCAGTTACGTTCAGCCAGACACTGAAGCTTTCTTT. Its protein product is CASSYVQPDTEAFF.

The chain is built from TRBV10-3 and TRBJ2-3; D not certain. The CDR3 runs to 14 residues. The V end was cut by 3 bases, the J end by 5 bases, with 12 bases between. CDR1 is ENHRY and CDR2 is SYGVKD in the germline V gene. The CDR3 bases are TGTGCCATCAGTGATTCCGCGTTTGGAGATACGCAGTATTTT. Protein sequence: CAISDSAFGDTQYF.

The CDR3 region is CASSLAAAGTDTQYF. CDR3 bases: TGTGCCAGCAGTTTAGCAGCCGCGGGCACAGATACGCAGTATTTT. The chain is built from TRBV28 and TRBJ2-3; D not certain. The V end was cut by 2 bases, the J end by 1 base, with 10 bases between. This CDR3 region has 15 residues. The germline V gene has CDR1 MDHEN and CDR2 SYDVKM.

The V and J genes are TRBV20-1 and TRBJ2-7, with 7 bases that match TRBD2. This CDR3 comprises 11 residues. Unmatched junction bases numbered 7, after V lost 6 bases and J lost 8 bases. The V gene's germline CDR1 is DFQATT and CDR2 SNEGSKA (reference sequence). The CDR3 DNA reads TGCAGTGCCCTCGGGAGGACCCAGCAGTACTTC. It yields the protein CSALGRTQQYF.